The sequence of this TCR beta chain was determined in a study of cytomegalovirus exposure and HLA in healthy donors. Germline CDR1 and CDR2: MNHEY and SVGAGI. The CDR3 extends over 13 amino acids. V dropped 5 bases and J dropped 13; count of bases not matched to a gene: 9. A note on this clone: Its antigen remains unknown.

Study-wide results and limits: Most of the TCR beta V segments (in an earlier analysis) were productive either about 87% or about 30% of the time.

Researchers ran the PCR with 60 Vbeta and 13 Jbeta primers. Profiled with immunoSEQ multiplex PCR; TCRdb holds only in-frame clones, not every one. The repertoire holds roughly 180,000 clones, with over 75% as singletons. The clonotype was recovered from a man aged 18 to 30 in good health and CMV-seropositive. Sequencing was done on a sample of PBMCs. J is TRBJ2-2 and V is TRBV6-5; 8 bases line up with TRBD1. This CDR3 is CASSQRTGRWLFF. CDR3 DNA sequence: TGTGCCAGCAGTCAACGGACAGGGCGTTGGCTGTTTTTT.